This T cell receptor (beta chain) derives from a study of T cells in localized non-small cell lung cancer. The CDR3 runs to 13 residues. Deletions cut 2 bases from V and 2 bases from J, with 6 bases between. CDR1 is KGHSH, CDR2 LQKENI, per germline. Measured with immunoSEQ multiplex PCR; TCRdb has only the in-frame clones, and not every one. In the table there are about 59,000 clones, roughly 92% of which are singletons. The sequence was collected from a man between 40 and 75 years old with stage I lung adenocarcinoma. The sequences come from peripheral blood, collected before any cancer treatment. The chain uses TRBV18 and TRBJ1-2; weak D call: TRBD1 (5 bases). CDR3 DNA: TGTGCCAGCTCACCATCAGGGAACTATGGCTACACCTTC. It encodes CASSPSGNYGYTF.